These 5 T cell receptor beta chains came from one sample sequenced in a study of T cell repertoires in cytomegalovirus infection. TCRdb itself ran the reads through MiXCR, one entry per CDR3 protein. The sample includes around 230,000 distinct CDR3 sequences, around 6.2% of them seen just once. The sample comprised PBMCs. These receptors came from a human donor in good health (CMV status not recorded). Some clones in this sample may be carry-over from other donors' samples.

This clonotype was detected ten times or more. The rearrangement links TRBV27 to TRBJ2-7; D possibly corresponds to TRBD2 (6 bases). This CDR3 is 13 amino acids long. The ends were cut back, 3 bases at V and 6 bases at J, with 12 bases in the middle. Germline CDR1 and CDR2: MNHEY and SMNVEV (reference sequence). The CDR3 DNA sequence: TGTGCCAGCAGTTTCGGGGGTCCGGGCGAGCAGTACTTC. It is translated as CASSFGGPGEQYF.

This clonotype was detected many times. The V and J genes are TRBV5-1 and TRBJ2-2; D is uncertain. Trimming cost V 0 bases and J 0 bases, with 6 bases left between them. Looked up from germline, CDR1 is SGHRS and CDR2 is YFSETQ. The CDR3 runs to 15 residues. The CDR3 loop is CASSLAVTNTGELFF. The CDR3 DNA follows: TGCGCCAGCAGCTTGGCCGTTACGAACACCGGGGAGCTGTTTTTT.

This clonotype was recorded at least ten times. The V and J genes are TRBV29-1 and TRBJ1-1; D is perhaps TRBD1 (6 bases). CDR1 and CDR2 from the germline V gene are SQVTM and ANQGSEA. This CDR3 contains 15 residues. The V gene lost 8 bases and the J gene lost 1 base, with 20 bases spanning the gap. CDR3: CSSSRGGQGNTEAFF. The CDR3 DNA follows: TGCAGCTCAAGCCGAGGGGGGCAGGGGAACACTGAAGCTTTCTTT.

This clonotype was counted ten times or more. The V and J genes are TRBV29-1 and TRBJ1-3; unclear D gene. CDR1 and CDR2 from the germline V gene are SQVTM and ANQGSEA. The CDR3 length is 14 residues. V lost 6 bases to trimming and J lost 4 bases, with 16 bases between them. The CDR3 here is CSVTSSQSGNTIYF. CDR3 DNA sequence: TGCAGCGTAACCAGTTCCCAGTCCGGAAACACCATATATTTT.

There are many counts of this clonotype. The chain joins TRBV6-2 or TRBV6-3 to TRBJ1-1; 7 positions match TRBD1. Germline values: CDR1 MNHEY, CDR2 SVGEGT. CDR3 length: 14 residues. Trimming took 6 bases from V and 2 from J; bases not matched to a gene: 6. Here the CDR3 DNA reads TGTGCCAGCAGAATGGGACAGCCAAACACTGAAGCTTTCTTT. It encodes CASRMGQPNTEAFF.